The 7 T cell receptor beta chains in this list originate from one sample, sequenced in a study of cytotoxic CD8 clonotypes in ibrutinib-treated CLL. The table came from immunoSEQ multiplex PCR; TCRdb's copy has only in-frame clones and leaves some out. The sample carries 250,000 to 350,000 clones, more than 70% recorded once. Specimen: PBMCs, collected at disease progression, from a patient treated with ibrutinib. These receptors were taken from a human donor with chronic lymphocytic leukemia.

The V call is TRBV6-5, the J call TRBJ1-6; no clear D. The CDR3 is 16 amino acids. V lost 3 bases, J lost 7 bases, and 16 bases lay in between. CDR1 and CDR2 from the germline V gene are MNHEY and SVGAGI. As DNA, the CDR3 is TGTGCCAGCAGTTATACGGGCCTCCCTCAGAATTCACCCCTCCACTTT. It translates to CASSYTGLPQNSPLHF.

The chain has TRBV10-2 and TRBJ2-7, with D hard to call. Trimming cost V 1 base and J 2 bases, with 12 bases left between them. Germline CDR1 WSHSY, CDR2 SAAADI. This CDR3 comprises 15 residues. CDR3 sequence reads: CASSEFLRTPYEQYF. As DNA, the CDR3 is TGCGCCAGCAGTGAGTTCCTGAGAACCCCCTACGAGCAGTACTTC.

The chain carries TRBV5-1 and TRBJ1-5; TRBD1 matches at 10 bases. V lost 4 bases, J lost 6 bases, and 4 bases stayed unmatched. Germline loops: CDR1 SGHRS, CDR2 YFSETQ. CDR3 length equals 14 residues. Here the CDR3 DNA reads TGCGCCAGCAGCACAGGACAGGGGGGTCAGCCCCAGCATTTT. Amino acids: CASSTGQGGQPQHF.

V is TRBV5-1 and J is TRBJ2-5; D may be TRBD1 or TRBD2 (6 bases each). The ends were cut back, 1 base at V and 5 bases at J, with 12 bases in the middle. CDR1 and CDR2 from the germline V gene are SGHRS and YFSETQ. The length of the CDR3 is 14 residues. CDR3 DNA sequence: TGCGCCAGCAGCTTGTATCGGGGGCGGGAGACCCAGTACTTC. Its translation is CASSLYRGRETQYF.

The V and J genes are TRBV2 and TRBJ1-2; D unresolved. V lost 3 bases, J lost 4 bases, and 12 bases lay in between. This CDR3 has 14 amino acids. Germline CDR1 and CDR2: SNHLY and FYNNEI. The CDR3 protein is CASSEPLPLYGYTF. The CDR3, as DNA: TGTGCCAGCAGTGAGCCTCTTCCCCTCTATGGCTACACCTTC.

The chain is built from TRBV29-1 and TRBJ2-7; D remains unclear. CDR3 length: 15 amino acids. V was shortened by 8 bases and J by 1 base, with 21 bases between the two germline ends. Germline V CDR1 and CDR2: SQVTM, ANQGSEA. The CDR3 DNA reads as TGCAGCCCTAGGCCCGGCAGTAGTCGTTCCTACGAGCAGTACTTC. Translation gives CSPRPGSSRSYEQYF.

Notes on this clone: One base away lies a much larger clone, so this may be a sequencing read error. The rearrangement links TRBV6-5 to TRBJ2-7; D is unresolved. The V end was cut by 0 bases, the J end by 2 bases, with 2 bases between. The CDR3 extends over 12 amino acids. Germline assignment: CDR1 MNHEY and CDR2 SVGAGI. The CDR3 bases are TGTGCCAGCAGTTACTCCCCCTACGAGCAGTACTTC. Its protein product is CASSYSPYEQYF.